This T cell receptor beta chain was recorded in a study of T cells in Graves' hyperthyroidism and ophthalmopathy. It was RNA transcripts that yielded the amplified TCR beta CDR3 regions. A first-round RT-PCR of the TCR CDR3 used the HTBI primer set. TCRdb recomputed calls from the multiplex PCR reads with MiXCR, one row per CDR3 protein. This table holds 300,000 to 400,000 distinct CDR3 sequences, 15% to 20% found once. CDR3 size: 14 residues. Germline CDR1 is SGHTA and CDR2 is FQGNSA. The germline V and J ends were trimmed by 0 bases and 4 bases, with 9 bases remaining between them. This clonotype has a count of ten or more.

The specimen was blood. This receptor was obtained from a man younger than 30 with Graves' ophthalmopathy. The genes are TRBV7-2 and TRBJ1-1; a weak D match, TRBD1 (5 bases). Here the CDR3 reads CASSLASGGTEAFF. The CDR3 DNA reads as TGTGCCAGCAGCTTAGCCTCCGGGGGCACTGAAGCTTTCTTT.